This T cell receptor (beta chain) was documented in a study of OX40 agonist ivuxolimab in advanced cancers. Study details: Enrollees could have had prior anti-PD-1, anti-PD-L1 or anti-CTLA-4 therapy, which 30% to 50% had received. Three patients got partial responses; one had hepatocellular carcinoma and two had cutaneous melanoma.

General study points: There were, on average, more expanded clones in CD8+ T cells than in CD4+.

Turning to this clone: Its target is not known.

This table comes from immunoSEQ multiplex PCR, and its TCRdb copy is limited to in-frame clones, with some not included. The table shows 75,000 to 95,000 clones, with over 75% occurring only once. The germline gives CDR1 MNHNY, CDR2 SVGAGI (reference sequence). Trimming stripped 4 bases from V and 10 bases from J, with 11 bases between. The CDR3 is made up of 13 amino acids. This clonotype originated in an adult with an advanced solid tumor such as melanoma, head and neck, liver or kidney cancer. The input for sequencing was CD4+ or CD8+ T cells sorted from blood, taken in a trial of the OX40 agonist ivuxolimab. The rearrangement uses TRBV6-6 and TRBJ1-6, with D unclear. The CDR3 DNA reads as TGTGCCAGCAGTTCTGGGAGTCTCTCACCCCTCCACTTT. This gives the protein CASSSGSLSPLHF.